This section outlines one T cell receptor (beta chain) sequence together with its context. This clone was detected once. The clone's antigen remains unknown. No quality values exist for individual bases; no much larger clone is one base distant. This sample was taken from a study of blood T cell repertoires in COVID-19 (TCRdb year 2020). A note on the overall study: The collaborator samples originated in the United States, Italy and Spain and spanned the acute and convalescent phases of COVID-19. The material from the prospective study consisted of cDNA or gDNA derived from T cells, B-cell-depleted T cells, or PBMCs. Subjects who had been exposed to COVID-19, were actively infected with it, or had recovered from it provided the deeply sampled blood TCRbeta repertoires that made up the dataset. The repertoires were released in a freely available public database intended as a resource for research on the immune response to SARS-CoV-2. Samples came from the ongoing ImmuneRACE study (first 160 participants) plus 1,254 subjects from 6 global collaborators. The sample metadata nearly always contained a de-identified subject ID, COVID-19 status, age in years and sex. Where available, HLA class I and class II types were obtained from metadata supplied by the sample provider rather than from assay-based typing.

TCRbeta CDR3 regions were amplified from genomic DNA by means of the immunoSEQ Assay, a bias-controlled multiplex PCR. The original methods were these. Within the assay, amplification of reference gene primers was used to estimate how many nucleated cells each sample contained. To quantify the absolute abundance of each unique TCRbeta CDR3 rearrangement, sequence reads were collapsed and filtered. For each sample, productive Simpson clonality was calculated by taking the square root of Simpson's diversity index across productive rearrangements. Sourced from immuneACCESS, this table was stored by TCRdb with only in-frame sequences that have V and J called. A share of the clones is absent; for the studies checked, an unresolved V gene accounts for under half, and the remainder has no known explanation. The V and J calls and clone size are taken from that table; D and trimming were inferred from the DNA. The sample data list roughly 88,000 clones, and around nine tenths of these were observed just once. The ten largest make up roughly 4% of the sample.

General findings and caveats noted by the study authors: How much clinical and demographic metadata was included differed by source and by participant, and the metadata was provided uncurated.

The CDR3 spans 15 residues, from the cysteine through the phenylalanine. The kept DNA is CDR3 alone, 45 bases in frame from the first base. V was cut back by 5 bases and J by 0 bases, leaving a gap of 11 bases between them. Looking up the germline V gene (reference sequence) yields CDR1 LNHNV and CDR2 YYDKDF. Collaborating institutions collected whole blood in K2EDTA tubes following their own protocols. For TCRbeta analysis, collaborators shipped samples in one of three forms: frozen whole blood, isolated PBMCs, or DNA extracted from either of those sample types. This sequence was found in a woman aged 45-65 years in a cohort sampled during active COVID-19. The sequenced sample consisted of peripheral blood. The rearranged chain carries TRBV15 and TRBJ1-3; TRBD1 is perhaps the D gene, given 5 matching bases. The bases read TGTGCCACCAGCGGAACAGGCATCTCTGGAAACACCATATATTTT. This codes for CATSGTGISGNTIYF.